These T cell receptor beta chains were read from a single sample in a study of blood T cell repertoires in COVID-19. Measured with immunoSEQ multiplex PCR; TCRdb has only the in-frame clones, and not every one. The sample yields around 61,000 clones, 89% seen once. Sequenced sample: peripheral blood. Every receptor here comes from a woman aged 60-75 years with COVID-19, enrolled during active disease. Both conserved end residues are part of each CDR3. A D gene is named only where the DNA matches it firmly. Only some rows state a clone size, as once, few, many or a class for expanded clones.

-	TRBJ1-1	few	TRBV28	TGTGCCAGCAGTCCAGTTCGGGTACTGATAGCTTTCTTT	CASSPVRVLIAFF
-	TRBJ2-2	-	TRBV4-1	TGCGCCAGCAGCCTACAGACAGGGACTTATCTCGCGAACACCGGGGAGCTGTTTTTT	CASSLQTGTYLANTGELFF
TRBD1	TRBJ1-4	-	TRBV5-4	TGTGCCAGCAGCTCTAGAGGGACAGGCGGAGGAAAACTGTTTTTT	CASSSRGTGGGKLFF
TRBD1	TRBJ2-7	-	TRBV10-3	TGTGCCATCAGTGCCCAAGGGACAGGGGAAGGGGAGCAGTACTTC	CAISAQGTGEGEQYF
-	TRBJ1-2	-	TRBV6-2/TRBV6-3	TGTGCCAGCAGTCAACAGGCTAACTATGGCTACACCTTC	CASSQQANYGYTF
TRBD2	TRBJ2-1	-	TRBV6-5	TGTGCCAGCAGTCCGCTAGCGGGAGCCTACAATGAGCAGTTCTTC	CASSPLAGAYNEQFF
-	TRBJ1-4	-	TRBV9	TGTGCCAGCAGCGTAGGGGGCAGGGAAAATGAAAAACTGTTTTTT	CASSVGGRENEKLFF
-	TRBJ1-1	-	TRBV3-1/TRBV3-2	TGTGCCAGCAGCCTAGGACAGACGAACACTGAAGCTTTCTTT	CASSLGQTNTEAFF
-	TRBJ1-2	-	TRBV12-3/TRBV12-4	TGTGCCAGCAGTTTGGGACTGTCGTATGGCTACACCTTC	CASSLGLSYGYTF
TRBD1	TRBJ1-4	few	TRBV2	TGTGCCAGCAGTGCCGGGACAGGGGAAGAAAAACTGTTTTTT	CASSAGTGEEKLFF
TRBD1	TRBJ1-6	-	TRBV4-2	TGTGCCAGCAGCCGGACAGGGGATAATTCACCCCTCCACTTT	CASSRTGDNSPLHF
-	TRBJ1-1	once	TRBV30	TGTGCCTGGAGTCCAGGGTTTGAAGCTTTCTTT	CAWSPGFEAFF
TRBD2	TRBJ2-3	-	TRBV19	TGTGCCAGTAGTGTAACTAGCGGTAGCACAGATACGCAGTATTTT	CASSVTSGSTDTQYF
TRBD1	TRBJ1-1	once	TRBV28	TGTGCCAGCAGTCCGGACAGGCTGCCCACTGAAGCTTTCTTT	CASSPDRLPTEAFF
TRBD2	TRBJ2-1	few	TRBV29-1	TGCAGCGTTGAAGAAGAAGCGGGAGGGCAGCAGTTCTTC	CSVEEEAGGQQFF
TRBD1	TRBJ1-2	-	TRBV28	TGTGCCAGCAGTTTACAGGGGGCAGGGAATGGCTACACCTTC	CASSLQGAGNGYTF
TRBD1	TRBJ1-1	-	TRBV6-2/TRBV6-3	TGTGCCAGCAGTTCAGGGGGCCTCACTGAAGCTTTCTTT	CASSSGGLTEAFF
-	TRBJ1-6	-	TRBV19	TGTGCCAGTAGTATGGCAGCGACCTACTATAATTCACCCCTCCACTTT	CASSMAATYYNSPLHF
-	TRBJ2-5	-	TRBV9	TGTGCCAGCAGCGTAGATCCGGGGAACCAAGAGACCCAGTACTTC	CASSVDPGNQETQYF
-	TRBJ2-1	-	TRBV6-2/TRBV6-3	TGTGCCAGCAGTCACCTCTTTGATTTCGCGAGCTCCTACAATGAGCAGTTCTTC	CASSHLFDFASSYNEQFF
-	TRBJ1-5	-	TRBV28	TGTGCCAGCGCCGACAGTGGCAATCAGCCCCAGCATTTT	CASADSGNQPQHF
-	TRBJ2-7	-	TRBV4-3	TGCGCCAGCAGCCGTAGCGGATCCTACGAGCAGTACTTC	CASSRSGSYEQYF
-	TRBJ2-7	-	TRBV28	TGTGCCAGCAGCCTCGACTTGCAGCAGTACTTC	CASSLDLQQYF
-	TRBJ1-1	-	TRBV28	TGTGCCAGCAGACCCACCCTCGGGGGTGGGACTGAAGCTTTCTTT	CASRPTLGGGTEAFF
-	TRBJ2-5	-	TRBV21-1	TGTGCCAGCAGCAAATTCTCCGGGGGGTCTGCGGGGGAGACCCAGTACTTC	CASSKFSGGSAGETQYF
-	TRBJ1-4	-	TRBV27	TGTGCCAGCAGTTGGGGCAGGCCTAATGAAAAACTGTTTTTT	CASSWGRPNEKLFF
TRBD1	TRBJ2-5	once	TRBV2	TGTGCCGTCACCCGCAGGGGGCTGGGAGAGACCCAGTACTTC	CAVTRRGLGETQYF
-	TRBJ1-3	few	TRBV6-6	TGTGCCAGCGGCCATCCTGACTCTGGAAACACCATATATTTT	CASGHPDSGNTIYF
-	TRBJ2-3	-	TRBV19	TGTGCCAGTATATCAGGAGATACGCAGTATTTT	CASISGDTQYF